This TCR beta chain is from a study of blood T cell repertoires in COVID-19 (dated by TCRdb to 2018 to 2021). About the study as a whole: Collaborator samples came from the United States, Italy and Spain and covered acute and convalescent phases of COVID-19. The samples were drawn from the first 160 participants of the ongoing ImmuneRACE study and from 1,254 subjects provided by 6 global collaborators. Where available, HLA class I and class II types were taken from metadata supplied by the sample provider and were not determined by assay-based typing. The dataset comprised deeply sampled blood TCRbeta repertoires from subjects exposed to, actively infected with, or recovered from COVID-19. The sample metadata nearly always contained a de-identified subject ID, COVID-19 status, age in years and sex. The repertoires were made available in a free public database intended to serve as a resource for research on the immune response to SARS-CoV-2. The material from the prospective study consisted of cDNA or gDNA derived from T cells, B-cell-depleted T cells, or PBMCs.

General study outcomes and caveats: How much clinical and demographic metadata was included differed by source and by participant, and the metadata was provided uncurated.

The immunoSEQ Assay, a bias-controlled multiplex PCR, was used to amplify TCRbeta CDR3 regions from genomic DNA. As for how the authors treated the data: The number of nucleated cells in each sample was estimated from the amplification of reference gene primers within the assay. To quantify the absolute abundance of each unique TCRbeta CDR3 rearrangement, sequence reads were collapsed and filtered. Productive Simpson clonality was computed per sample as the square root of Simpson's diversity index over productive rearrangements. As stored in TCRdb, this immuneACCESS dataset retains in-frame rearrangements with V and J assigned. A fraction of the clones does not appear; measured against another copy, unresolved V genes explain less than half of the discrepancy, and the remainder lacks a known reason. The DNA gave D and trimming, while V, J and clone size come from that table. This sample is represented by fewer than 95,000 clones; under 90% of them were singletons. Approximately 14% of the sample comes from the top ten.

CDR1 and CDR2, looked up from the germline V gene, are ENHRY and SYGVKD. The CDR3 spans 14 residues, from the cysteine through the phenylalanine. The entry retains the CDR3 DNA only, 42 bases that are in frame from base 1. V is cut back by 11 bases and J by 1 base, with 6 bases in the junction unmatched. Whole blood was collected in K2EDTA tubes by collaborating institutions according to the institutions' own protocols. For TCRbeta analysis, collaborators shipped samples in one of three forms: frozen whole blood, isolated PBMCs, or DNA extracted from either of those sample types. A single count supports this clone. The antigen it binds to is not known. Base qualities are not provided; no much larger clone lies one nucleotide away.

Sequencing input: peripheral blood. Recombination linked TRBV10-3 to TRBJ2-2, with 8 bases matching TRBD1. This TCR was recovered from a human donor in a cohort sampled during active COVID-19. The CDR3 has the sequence CAAYDRGNTGELFF. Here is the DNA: TGTGCCGCCTACGACAGGGGGAACACCGGGGAGCTGTTTTTT.